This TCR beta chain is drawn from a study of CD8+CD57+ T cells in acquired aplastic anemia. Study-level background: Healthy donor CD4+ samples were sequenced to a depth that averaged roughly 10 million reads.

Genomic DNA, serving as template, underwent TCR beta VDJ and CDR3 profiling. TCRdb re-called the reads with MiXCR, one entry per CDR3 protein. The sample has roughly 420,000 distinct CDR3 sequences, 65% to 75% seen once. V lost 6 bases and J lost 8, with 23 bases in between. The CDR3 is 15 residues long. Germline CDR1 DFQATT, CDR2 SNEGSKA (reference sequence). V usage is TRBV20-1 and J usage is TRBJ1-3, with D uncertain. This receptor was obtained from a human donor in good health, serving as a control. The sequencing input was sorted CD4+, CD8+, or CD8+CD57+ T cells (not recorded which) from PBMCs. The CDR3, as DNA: TGCAGTGCAACGGACGGAAGAGCTGGAGGAGACACCATATATTTT. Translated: CSATDGRAGGDTIYF.